This T cell receptor (beta chain) was sequenced for a study of blood T cells in healthy people across ages. CDR3 size: 14 residues. Germline V gene data show CDR1 as SQVTM and CDR2 as ANQGSEA. V shed 3 bases and J 7 bases; nucleotides not matched to a gene: 10. Note on this clonotype: Antigen specificity is unknown.

It was with a sample-barcoded 5' primer and a J-beta primer mix that a second PCR of about 6 to 12 cycles was run. Each CDR3 protein gets one entry after TCRdb re-called the 5' RACE reads with MiXCR. The table lists 1.2 million to 1.5 million distinct CDR3 sequences, 42% of them singletons. Findings and caveats of the study: Across samples, TCR beta diversity tracked strongly with naive T cell percentage. Per-million-T-cell TCR beta diversity fell roughly linearly with age. What prevented conclusive comparison of naive and antigen-experienced cells was that PBMCs were unsorted.

The chain carries TRBV29-1 and TRBJ2-7; 9 nucleotides align to TRBD2. The sequence derives from a woman aged 18-35 years in good health. The sequencing input was blood. The CDR3: CSVDGRGGYNEQYF. The CDR3 region has the DNA TGCAGCGTTGACGGGCGGGGGGGCTACAATGAGCAGTACTTC.